The source of this T cell receptor beta chain is a study of cytotoxic CD8 clonotypes in ibrutinib-treated CLL (dated by TCRdb to about 2021). About the full investigation: In this cohort, approximately 15 patients were treatment-naive and approximately ten were relapsed/refractory, while some 18 had unmutated IGHV. Partial responses were observed in some 24 patients and complete responses in 2; after a median follow-up of 68 months, remission was maintained in around 14 patients and progression was observed in around twelve. Response samples were taken after a median of approximately 12 months on treatment, ranging from about 6 to 36 months. On average, each sample had a few hundred thousand productive templates and 94,082 productive rearrangements. Longitudinal samples were available for about 30% of the roughly 86 trial participants. Cryopreserved peripheral blood mononuclear cells were collected at three points: before therapy, at response, and at either sustained remission or disease progression. Every remission and progressive disease sample was obtained while ibrutinib was still being received by the patients. What the authors observed across the whole study: At baseline, clonality was higher than in age-matched healthy donors and showed a strong correlation with circulating CD8+ T-cell counts. Sampling times were not matched between patients in sustained remission and patients whose disease was progressing, and lymph node repertoires were not examined. Public clonotypes were rare and either contracted or stayed stable during treatment, and the rise in clonality at ibrutinib response reflected the expansion of private clonotypes. Clonality rose at ibrutinib response, remained stable during sustained remission, and dropped back toward baseline at progression.

V lost 8 bases and J lost 2 bases; the stretch between them is 6 bases long. The CDR3 spans 11 residues, from the cysteine through the phenylalanine. The entry retains the CDR3 DNA only, 33 bases that are in frame from base 1. CDR1 and CDR2 are read off the germline V gene as SGHNT and YENEEA. Each clonotype received, on average, around 10x coverage in deep resolution sequencing performed on a MiSeq, where the target depth lay between 1 in 1 million and 1 in 200,000 T cells. TCR beta libraries were generated with the immunoSEQ hsTCRB Kit. As for the authors' bioinformatics: Data were analyzed with ImmunoSEQ Data Assistant and ImmunoSEQ Analyzer, with V, D and J genes assigned per IMGT definitions. Clonality was computed as one minus normalized Shannon entropy of productive rearrangement frequencies, ranging from 0 to 1. Public clonotype analysis was restricted to overrepresented clonotypes comprising at least 0.05% of each patient's repertoire. About a dozen age-matched healthy donor repertoires from immuneACCESS served as clonality controls. Held by TCRdb, this immuneACCESS table contains in-frame sequences only and omits some clones. Under half of the omission traces to an unresolved V gene where checked; the cause of the rest is unknown. The DNA was the basis for D and trimming; V, J and clone size are from that table. Within this sample are about 39,000 clones, with around 67% of them counted one time only. The ten largest clones add up to about 7% of the sample.

The time point tag for this specimen amounts to: progressive disease on ibrutinib. Around 2 micrograms of genomic DNA were extracted from cryopreserved PBMCs for TCR beta library preparation. High-throughput TCR beta sequencing was performed on longitudinal blood samples from CLL patients receiving ibrutinib monotherapy. The patients took part in an open-label, single-center phase 2 trial of ibrutinib monotherapy. A remark on this clone: Its antigen target is currently unknown. No base quality values were provided; no much bigger clone lies one nucleotide off.

The rearranged segments are TRBV11-3 and TRBJ2-5; TRBD2 is a possible D gene, resting on 6 matching bases. This specimen was PBMCs, taken at disease progression, from a patient treated with ibrutinib. This receptor was identified in a human donor with chronic lymphocytic leukemia. The CDR3 region has the sequence CASRGQETQYF. The sequence in DNA is TGTGCCAGCCGGGGGCAAGAGACCCAGTACTTC.